This is a list of T cell receptor beta chains from one sample in a study of identical twins. TCRdb reanalysed the 5' RACE reads using MiXCR and keeps one entry per CDR3 protein. The table records 400,000 to 500,000 distinct CDR3 sequences, 18% of them present only once. The source material was naive T cells sorted from blood. The receptors were gathered from a man aged 50 or older in good health. Each CDR3 is given with its conserved first and last residue. The D gene is left open where the match is weak. Rows give clone size only sometimes, using once, few, many, or a class for an expanded clone.

clone_size,d_call,j_call,v_call,cdr3_nt,cdr3_aa
many,TRBD2,TRBJ2-3,TRBV12-3/TRBV12-4,TGTGCCAGCAGTCACCGCCCGGGGGGGAATTCAGATACGCAGTATTTT,CASSHRPGGNSDTQYF
few,.,TRBJ2-7,TRBV7-9,TGTGCCAGCAGCCAGCCTCGACAGGAGAGCTCCTACGAGCAGTACTTC,CASSQPRQESSYEQYF
few,.,TRBJ1-6,TRBV9,TGTGCCAGCAGCCCGGAGATTAATTCACCCCTCCACTTT,CASSPEINSPLHF
many,TRBD2,TRBJ2-3,TRBV30,TGTGCCTGGAGTCCCGGGGGAGCGGGGGGGCTAAACACAGATACGCAGTATTTT,CAWSPGGAGGLNTDTQYF
.,.,TRBJ2-4,TRBV19,TGTGCCAGTTTACAGCCAGGAGCCAAAAACATTCAGTACTTC,CASLQPGAKNIQYF
.,TRBD2,TRBJ2-3,TRBV27,TGTGCCAGCAGTTTGGATCGTAGGACTAGCGGGAGTTCGAATACGCAGTATTTT,CASSLDRRTSGSSNTQYF
.,.,TRBJ2-5,TRBV10-3,TGTGCCATCAGTGAGTCAGTGAGGGCACCTCAAGAGACCCAGTACTTC,CAISESVRAPQETQYF
many,.,TRBJ2-3,TRBV20-1,TGCAGTGCTAGAGTAGCTAGAGGTGGCCCAGATACGCAGTATTTT,CSARVARGGPDTQYF
.,TRBD1,TRBJ2-1,TRBV29-1,TGCAGCGCCCTAGACAGGGGGCTATACAATGAGCAGTTCTTC,CSALDRGLYNEQFF
few,.,TRBJ2-3,TRBV6-1,TGTGCCAGCAGTGGGAGCTATAGCACAGATACGCAGTATTTT,CASSGSYSTDTQYF
.,.,TRBJ2-2,TRBV6-2/TRBV6-3,TGTGCCAGCAACGACAGAGCCACCGGGGAGCTGTTTTTT,CASNDRATGELFF
few,.,TRBJ2-4,TRBV7-2,TGTGCCAGCAGCTCATCATCCTCGGGTGTAGCCAAAAACATTCAGTACTTC,CASSSSSSGVAKNIQYF
few,.,TRBJ2-3,TRBV7-9,TGTGCCAGCAGCTTAGACCGGGAGAAAACGCAGTATTTT,CASSLDREKTQYF
many,.,TRBJ2-1,TRBV7-9,TGTGCCAGCAGCACAGGGTCGGTGGAGTTCTTC,CASSTGSVEFF
many,.,TRBJ2-1,TRBV6-2/TRBV6-3,TGTGCCAGCAGTAACGGGGCTCGCGGATCACCTTTGCAGTTCTTC,CASSNGARGSPLQFF
many,.,TRBJ2-5,TRBV25-1,TGTGCCAGCGGGGCACAGGGAAAAGAGACCCAGTACTTC,CASGAQGKETQYF
.,TRBD1,TRBJ2-3,TRBV10-3,TGTGCCATCAAGGTTACGGGACAGCACCAAGATACGCAGTATTTT,CAIKVTGQHQDTQYF
many,.,TRBJ2-7,TRBV20-1,TGCAGTGTCGGGACATCTAACTACGAGCAGTACTTC,CSVGTSNYEQYF
.,TRBD2,TRBJ2-1,TRBV5-1,TGCGCCAGCAGCCTAACTAGCGGGATTGCTGAGCAGTTCTTC,CASSLTSGIAEQFF
.,.,TRBJ1-5,TRBV5-1,TGCGCCAGCAGCTTGGATAGCAATCAGCCCCAGCGTTTT,CASSLDSNQPQRF
few,TRBD2,TRBJ2-3,TRBV9,TGTGCCAGCAGCGTAGTGGCTAGCGGACCCACAGATACGCAGTATTTT,CASSVVASGPTDTQYF
.,.,TRBJ2-1,TRBV20-1,TGCAGTGCTACCGGCGTCAGCTCCTACAATGAGCAGTTCTTC,CSATGVSSYNEQFF
.,TRBD2,TRBJ2-1,TRBV11-1,TGTGCCAGCAGCTTATTCCGACTAGCGGAGAGAGGGCAGTTCTTC,CASSLFRLAERGQFF
.,.,TRBJ2-5,TRBV30,TGTGCCTGGGCGTCGGGGCCGGTGGAGACCCAGTACTTC,CAWASGPVETQYF
.,TRBD2,TRBJ2-1,TRBV7-3,TGTGCCAGCAGCTTACGCGGGAGTGCTGGAAATGAGCAGTTCTTC,CASSLRGSAGNEQFF
many,.,TRBJ1-1,TRBV28,TGTGCCAGCAGTTTAACTAGCCCAAAGAACACTGAAGCTTTCTTT,CASSLTSPKNTEAFF
.,.,TRBJ2-5,TRBV12-3/TRBV12-4,TGTGCCAGCAGTCGAATGGGTGGGGCTAGGAACTTC,CASSRMGGARNF
.,.,TRBJ2-7,TRBV20-1,TGCAGTGCTAGAGATTTGGGGAGAATCAACGAGCAGTACTTC,CSARDLGRINEQYF
.,.,TRBJ2-1,TRBV5-1,TGCGCCAGCAGCTTGGGGCAGCCGACCTACAATGAGCAGTTCTTC,CASSLGQPTYNEQFF
.,TRBD2,TRBJ2-7,TRBV4-2,TGTGCCAGCAGCCAAGATGTTCGGGGACTAGCGGGCGAGCAGTACTTC,CASSQDVRGLAGEQYF
many,TRBD2,TRBJ2-2,TRBV3-1,TGTGCCAGCAGCCGAGGAGCGGGAGGGCCGAGCGGGGAGCTGTTTTTT,CASSRGAGGPSGELFF
.,TRBD2,TRBJ2-3,TRBV6-5,TGTGCCAGCAGTTTGTGGCGGGGGAGCACAGATACGCAGTATTTT,CASSLWRGSTDTQYF
.,.,TRBJ1-4,TRBV28,TGTGCCAGCAGTTTAGAACAGGGTGGTGAAAAACTGTTTTTT,CASSLEQGGEKLFF
.,TRBD2,TRBJ2-1,TRBV5-1,TGCGCCAGCAGCAGTACTAGCGGGAGCAAAAATGAGCAGTTCTTC,CASSSTSGSKNEQFF
.,.,TRBJ2-3,TRBV29-1,TGCAGCGTTGAATCGGCGTCCGTGCAGTATTTT,CSVESASVQYF
many,TRBD1,TRBJ2-7,TRBV15,TGTGCCACCAGCAGAGATATCACAGGGGACTACGAGCAGTACTTC,CATSRDITGDYEQYF
few,TRBD1,TRBJ1-2,TRBV11-2,TGTGCCAGCAGCCTAGGGAGCCGGTCACGGACAGGGGCTAACTATGGCTACACCTTC,CASSLGSRSRTGANYGYTF
few,TRBD1,TRBJ2-1,TRBV7-7,TGTGCTAGCAGTCGGGACAGGGTGGGGTATAATGAGCAGTTCTTC,CASSRDRVGYNEQFF
.,.,TRBJ2-1,TRBV5-1,TGCGCCAGCGGCATAGGGGGGGCTCGGAATGAGCAGTTCTTC,CASGIGGARNEQFF
many,TRBD2,TRBJ2-1,TRBV29-1,TGCAGCGTTGCTAGCGGGAGTTTACATGAGCAGTTCTTC,CSVASGSLHEQFF
few,.,TRBJ2-7,TRBV5-1,TGCGCCAGCAGCCAAATTGGGGGGGCCTCCTACGAGCAGTACTTC,CASSQIGGASYEQYF
.,.,TRBJ2-3,TRBV11-2,TGTGCCAGCAGCTTAGGCGCAAACAGGGGCACAGATACGCAGTATTTT,CASSLGANRGTDTQYF
many,.,TRBJ2-1,TRBV20-1,TGCAGTGCTAGGTCTGCGGGGGCCCGGGCTAATGAGCAGTTCTTC,CSARSAGARANEQFF
many,.,TRBJ2-1,TRBV27,TGTGCCAGCAGTCTAGCGAACTTTAACAATGAGCAGTTCTTC,CASSLANFNNEQFF
many,.,TRBJ1-6,TRBV11-2,TGTGCCAGCAGCCCAGGACACCGTGGTAATTCACCCCTCCACTTT,CASSPGHRGNSPLHF